The 26 T cell receptor beta chains given below trace back to one sample, sequenced in a study of T-cell memory formation after mild COVID-19. A single record per CDR3 protein comes from TCRdb applying MiXCR to the 5' RACE reads. The sample consists of 470,000 or so distinct CDR3 sequences, 20% of them appearing once. The sample comprised PBMCs or a T cell subset sorted from them (not recorded which). The receptors originated from an adult woman who had mild COVID-19 (a few samples of this study predate the infection). Cell type and time point are not known.

The rearrangement joins TRBV5-6 to TRBJ2-5; D remains unclear. This CDR3 is built from 16 residues. Trimming pared 1 base from V and 1 base from J, leaving 14 bases between. Germline V gene sequence: CDR1 SGHDT, CDR2 YYEEEE. For the CDR3, the DNA is TGTGCCAGCAGCTTGAGGCCCCCAGTAATCCAAGAGACCCAGTACTTC. This translates into CASSLRPPVIQETQYF.

J is TRBJ2-5 and V is TRBV7-3; D unresolved. This CDR3 is 15 amino acids long. Trimming removed 2 bases at V and 1 base at J, with 11 bases between. Germline lookup yields CDR1 SGHTA and CDR2 FQGTGA. DNA of the CDR3: TGTGCCAGCAGCTTAGGGTCAGGCGGCCAAGAGACCCAGTACTTC. It specifies CASSLGSGGQETQYF.

This chain uses TRBV29-1 with TRBJ1-2; 7 positions agree with TRBD1. Germline assignment: CDR1 SQVTM and CDR2 ANQGSEA. V shed 4 bases, J shed 2 bases, and the junction held 7 bases outside the gene matches. CDR3 length: 14 amino acids. The CDR3 reads CSVVSPDRNYGYTF. The CDR3 DNA is TGCAGCGTTGTATCCCCGGACAGGAACTATGGCTACACCTTC.

This chain joins TRBV29-1 and TRBJ2-7, with 12 bases identical to TRBD1. Losses at the gene ends were 6 bases for V and 2 bases for J; bases not matched to a gene: 11. This CDR3 contains 16 residues. The germline V gene encodes CDR1 SQVTM and CDR2 ANQGSEA. The CDR3 region is CSVGQGARGATYEQYF. DNA of the CDR3: TGCAGCGTGGGACAGGGGGCAAGGGGAGCGACCTACGAGCAGTACTTC.

The gene calls are TRBV6-6 and TRBJ1-2, with TRBD1 matching over 7 bases. Germline V gives CDR1 MNHNY, CDR2 SVGAGI (reference sequence). This CDR3 has 15 residues. Trimming cost V 4 bases and J 2 bases; bases outside gene matches: 7. Here the CDR3 reads CASSLPSGQNYGYTF. DNA of the CDR3: TGTGCCAGCAGTTTACCATCGGGACAGAACTATGGCTACACCTTC.

The CDR3: CASSPLTKEVVTEAFF. The CDR3 nucleotides read TGTGCCAGCAGCCCACTGACCAAAGAGGTTGTCACTGAAGCTTTCTTT. The chain carries TRBV5-6 and TRBJ1-1; D gene ambiguous. This CDR3 spans 16 amino acids. Germline-derived CDR1 and CDR2 are SGHDT and YYEEEE. V lost 4 bases to trimming and J lost 4 bases, with 20 bases between them.

This clonotype was detected a few times. The J gene is TRBJ2-3, the V gene TRBV10-3; no clear D. The V gene's germline CDR1 is ENHRY and CDR2 SYGVKD. Trimming pared 7 bases from V and 0 bases from J, leaving 2 bases between. The CDR3 is 11 residues long. The CDR3 sequence: CAIMSTDTQYF. Here the CDR3 DNA reads TGTGCCATCATGAGCACAGATACGCAGTATTTT.

The rearrangement uses TRBV7-6 and TRBJ2-3; D gene uncertain. This CDR3 has 15 residues. V lost 3 bases to trimming and J lost 5 bases, with 15 bases between them. From germline, CDR1 is SGHVS and CDR2 FNYEAQ. Here the CDR3 reads CASSFSNRGRDTQYF. The DNA for the CDR3 is TGTGCCAGCAGCTTTTCTAACAGAGGCCGAGATACGCAGTATTTT. The entire variable domain, with the rest obtained from reference TRBV7-6 and TRBJ2-3, is as follows: GAGVSQSPRYKVTKRGQDVALRCDPISGHVSLYWYRQALGQGPEFLTYFNYEAQQDKSGLPNDRFSAERPEGSISTLTIQRTEQRDSAMYRCASSFSNRGRDTQYFGPGTRLTVL.

CDR3 nucleotide sequence: TGTGCCAGCAGTGCAAGGAAAGGTGGCTACACCTTC. Amino acid sequence: CASSARKGGYTF. The chain combines TRBV6-1 with TRBJ1-2, with D unresolved. This CDR3 comprises 12 residues. CDR1 and CDR2 (germline): MNHNS, SASEGT. V was shortened by 4 bases and J by 7 bases, with 10 bases between the two germline ends.

The J gene is TRBJ2-3, the V gene TRBV5-1; a weak D match, TRBD2 (5 bases). This CDR3 comprises 15 residues. From germline, CDR1 is SGHRS and CDR2 YFSETQ. The germline V and J ends were trimmed by 0 bases and 5 bases, with 13 bases remaining between them. The CDR3 loop reads CASSLGSDGEDTQYF. The CDR3 bases are TGCGCCAGCAGCTTGGGGAGCGACGGGGAAGATACGCAGTATTTT.

The rearrangement links TRBV2 to TRBJ1-2, with D possibly being TRBD1 (6 bases). Looked up from germline, CDR1 is SNHLY and CDR2 is FYNNEI. The CDR3 has 12 amino acids. The V end was cut by 6 bases, the J end by 8 bases, with 13 bases between. CDR3 DNA sequence: TGTGCCAGCAGGACCCACAGGGAAGGCTACACCTTC. Residues: CASRTHREGYTF.

This clonotype was detected only a few times. The chain employs TRBV7-8 and TRBJ2-1; the D is unclear. Trimming left V 3 bases short and J 4 bases short, with 13 bases between. This CDR3 spans 15 amino acids. Germline CDR1 reads SGHVS; CDR2 reads FQNEAQ. In DNA, the CDR3 is TGTGCCAGCAGCTTTAGTTCGACTGGGTACAATGAGCAGTTCTTC. This codes for CASSFSSTGYNEQFF.

The rearrangement uses TRBV6-2 or TRBV6-3 and TRBJ2-2; the D is unclear. The CDR3 has 15 residues. Trimming removed 6 bases at V and 6 bases at J, with 17 bases between. Per the germline V gene, CDR1 is MNHEY and CDR2 is SVGEGT. The CDR3 protein is CASSLGLGSAGELFF. CDR3 nucleotide sequence: TGTGCCAGCAGCCTCGGGCTGGGGTCGGCCGGGGAGCTGTTTTTT.

This rearrangement joins TRBV20-1 to TRBJ1-2; possibly TRBD1 for D (6 bases). Germline V CDR1 and CDR2: DFQATT, SNEGSKA (reference sequence). CDR3 size: 15 residues. V shed 0 bases and J shed 6 bases, with 17 bases lying between them. CDR3 residues: CSARDRSGTLDGYTF. The CDR3 DNA sequence: TGCAGTGCTAGAGATAGGTCCGGGACATTAGATGGCTACACCTTC.

V gene TRBV10-3 combines with J gene TRBJ2-7; 9 bases align to TRBD2. The germline CDR1 and CDR2 sequences are ENHRY and SYGVKD. Trimming cost V 4 bases and J 3 bases; bases outside gene matches: 7. This CDR3 is 15 amino acids long. The CDR3 DNA follows: TGTGCCATCAGTGTGATAGCGGGAGCGGACTACGAGCAGTACTTC. Translated: CAISVIAGADYEQYF.

V gene TRBV9 combines with J gene TRBJ2-1, with 8 bases identical to TRBD1. The CDR3 length is 13 residues. The ends lost 10 bases at V and 3 bases at J; junction bases unmatched: 6. Germline V CDR1 and CDR2: SGDLS, YYNGEE. The CDR3 region has the DNA TGTGCCCCGAGAGGACAGGGCTACAATGAGCAGTTCTTC. As protein: CAPRGQGYNEQFF. Supplemented by reference TRBV9 and TRBJ2-1, the full variable domain reads DSGVTQTPKHLITATGQRVTLRCSPRSGDLSVYWYQQSLDQGLQFLIQYYNGEERAKGNILERFSAQQFPDLHSELNLSSLELGDSALYFCAPRGQGYNEQFFGPGTRLTVL.

The chain links TRBV12-3 or TRBV12-4 to TRBJ2-6, with D unresolved. V was clipped by 10 bases and J by 2 bases, with 12 bases between them. CDR3 size: 14 residues. The CDR3 protein is CANTWAPGANVLTF. In nucleotides, the CDR3 is TGTGCCAACACTTGGGCGCCTGGGGCCAACGTCCTGACTTTC.

The V and J genes are TRBV5-8 and TRBJ2-2; the D is unclear. The V and J ends lost 6 bases and 6 bases respectively, with 18 bases between them. The CDR3 loop spans 15 amino acids. Germline assignment: CDR1 SGHTS and CDR2 YDEGEE. CDR3 in DNA: TGTGCCAGCACCCGACGAGGCTGGAAGCCCGGGGAGCTGTTTTTT. Its translation is CASTRRGWKPGELFF.

CDR3 bases: TGTGCCAGCAGTTTATCGGGGGCCAGAGCTGAAGCTTTCTTT. This translates into CASSLSGARAEAFF. This chain joins TRBV27 and TRBJ1-1; perhaps TRBD1 as D (6 bases). V was cut by 0 bases and J by 6 bases, with 11 bases left in between. The CDR3 covers 14 residues. Germline CDR1 and CDR2: MNHEY and SMNVEV (reference sequence).

This clonotype was counted at least ten times. The V gene is TRBV6-6, the J gene TRBJ2-6, with D tentatively TRBD1 (6 bases). The CDR3 contains 18 residues. Germline-derived CDR1 and CDR2 are MNHNY and SVGAGI (reference sequence). V lost 2 bases to trimming and J lost 0 bases, with 14 bases between them. CDR3 nucleotides: TGTGCCAGCAGTTACACGGGCAGGGGCCTCTCTGGGGCCAACGTCCTGACTTTC. Protein product: CASSYTGRGLSGANVLTF.

This clonotype has just a few counts. The V and J genes are TRBV6-5 and TRBJ2-1, with 7 positions matching TRBD2. The CDR3 loop spans 12 amino acids. CDR1 is MNHEY and CDR2 is SVGAGI in the germline V gene. V shed 6 bases and J 9 bases; nucleotides not matched to a gene: 5. CDR3 nucleotides: TGTGCCAGCAGCCGGGACTACCTTGAGCAGTTCTTC. This codes for CASSRDYLEQFF.

The chain couples TRBV20-1 to TRBJ2-7, with TRBD2 matching over 8 bases. V was clipped by 0 bases and J by 6 bases; unmatched bases: 10. CDR1 is DFQATT and CDR2 is SNEGSKA in the germline V gene (reference sequence). This CDR3 has 15 amino acids. This CDR3 is CSARDQFGLASEQYF. CDR3 coding DNA: TGCAGTGCTAGAGATCAGTTCGGACTAGCTTCCGAGCAGTACTTC.

The rearrangement links TRBV4-2 to TRBJ1-2, with D perhaps TRBD1 (6 bases). Trimming removed 4 bases at V and 7 bases at J, with 13 bases between. The germline V gene has CDR1 LGHNA and CDR2 YNFKEQ. The CDR3 contains 13 residues. The CDR3 coding sequence is TGTGCCAGCAGCCCGACCGGGACATTTGGCTACACCTTC. It encodes CASSPTGTFGYTF.

The gene calls are TRBV20-1 and TRBJ2-1; D may match TRBD1 or TRBD2 (5 bases each). The V and J ends lost 7 bases and 3 bases respectively, with 16 bases between them. Germline lookup yields CDR1 DFQATT and CDR2 SNEGSKA (reference sequence). The length of the CDR3 is 14 residues. The CDR3 DNA reads TGCAGTGTTCCCTCCGGGACCTACTACAATGAGCAGTTCTTC. As protein: CSVPSGTYYNEQFF.

This clonotype was counted at least ten times. V and J are TRBV12-3 or TRBV12-4 and TRBJ2-7, with 7 bases lining up with TRBD2. The trim removed 5 bases at V and 0 bases at J, leaving 1 base unmatched. The CDR3 length is 13 residues. The CDR3 sequence is CASSRDYSYEQYF. The CDR3 nucleotides read TGTGCCAGCAGTCGGGACTACTCCTACGAGCAGTACTTC.

This chain links TRBV7-8 with TRBJ2-3; 7 bases map to TRBD1. Germline values: CDR1 SGHVS, CDR2 FQNEAQ. The junction had 6 bases not matched to a gene; V was cut back by 5 bases and J by 1 base. This CDR3 region has 15 residues. CDR3 sequence (DNA): TGTGCCAGCAGCATCGGGACAGACGGCACAGATACGCAGTATTTT. This sequence encodes CASSIGTDGTDTQYF.